Presented here are 32 T cell receptor beta chains from one specimen sequenced in a study of shared clonotypes between healthy human individuals. The table came from immunoSEQ multiplex PCR; TCRdb's copy has only in-frame clones and leaves some out. The sample includes about 2.4 million clones, more than 90% of them seen just once. Specimen: naive CD4+ T cells sorted from blood. Subset denoted: CD45RA+ positively selected. The receptors come from a man aged 18 to 30 in good health.

V is TRBV7-2 and J is TRBJ2-7, with D possibly being TRBD1 or TRBD2 (5 bases each). The germline V gene encodes CDR1 SGHTA and CDR2 FQGNSA. The CDR3 is 15 amino acids. V was clipped by 5 bases and J by 4 bases, with 18 bases between them. The CDR3 coding sequence is TGTGCCAGCAGCCGCGCCGGGACGGATTTTTACGAGCAGTACTTC. The encoded protein is CASSRAGTDFYEQYF.

The CDR3 spells CASSVERFTDTQYF. CDR3 nucleotides: TGCGCCAGCAGCGTCGAGCGGTTCACAGATACGCAGTATTTT. J is TRBJ2-3 and V is TRBV5-1; a weak D match, TRBD2 (5 bases). Germline CDR1 and CDR2: SGHRS and YFSETQ. The CDR3 is made up of 14 amino acids. The V end lost 4 bases, the J end lost 2 bases, and 11 bases lay between the germline ends.

This chain connects TRBV5-1 to TRBJ1-2, with D possibly matching TRBD1 (6 bases). CDR1 and CDR2 from the germline V gene are SGHRS and YFSETQ. This CDR3 comprises 14 residues. Trimming removed 6 bases at V and 0 bases at J, with 12 bases between. CDR3 loop: CASTQDSTNYGYTF. The CDR3 DNA sequence: TGCGCCAGCACCCAGGACAGTACTAACTATGGCTACACCTTC. The full variable domain, completed using reference TRBV5-1 and TRBJ1-2, is KAGVTQTPRYLIKTRGQQVTLSCSPISGHRSVSWYQQTPGQGLQFLFEYFSETQRNKGNFPGRFSGRQFSNSRSEMNVSTLELGDSALYLCASTQDSTNYGYTFGSGTRLTVV.

The CDR3 region is CASSTFDSPGTF. In DNA, the CDR3 is TGTGCCAGCTCAACTTTCGACAGCCCAGGGACCTTC. The V and J genes are TRBV18 and TRBJ1-2; TRBD1 is a possible D gene (5 bases). The V gene lost 5 bases and the J gene lost 14 bases, with 18 bases spanning the gap. Germline V gene sequence: CDR1 KGHSH, CDR2 LQKENI. CDR3 length equals 12 residues.

The chain links TRBV10-3 to TRBJ2-3; 10 nucleotides line up with TRBD2. Germline CDR1 reads ENHRY; CDR2 reads SYGVKD. Trimming removed 0 bases from V and 5 bases from J; junction bases left unmatched: 5. The CDR3 runs 16 residues. CDR3 coding DNA: TGTGCCATCAGTGAGTCCAGCGGGAGGGCGGGAGATACGCAGTATTTT. Protein: CAISESSGRAGDTQYF.

This clone showed up just once. The chain has TRBV10-3 and TRBJ1-2, with D maybe TRBD1 (6 bases). Trimming took off 3 bases at V and 4 bases at J, with 9 bases between the two ends. The germline CDR1 and CDR2 sequences are ENHRY and SYGVKD. This CDR3 spans 13 amino acids. The CDR3 region has the DNA TGTGCCATCAGTGACAGGGGAAGCTATGGCTACACCTTC. Its protein product is CAISDRGSYGYTF.

This clone occurred once. The V call is TRBV5-1, the J call TRBJ2-1, with 8 bases that match TRBD2. J gave up 6 bases and V 0 bases, and 8 bases lay outside the gene matches. This CDR3 comprises 16 residues. CDR1 and CDR2 from the germline V gene are SGHRS and YFSETQ. CDR3 sequence reads: CASSLAGGPFFNEQFF. CDR3 bases: TGCGCCAGCAGCTTGGCGGGAGGGCCTTTTTTCAATGAGCAGTTCTTC.

The chain employs TRBV30 and TRBJ2-5; no reliable D call. V gave up 1 base and J gave up 2 bases, with 11 bases separating them. The germline V gene has CDR1 GTSNPN and CDR2 SVGIG (reference sequence). The CDR3 contains 14 residues. DNA of the CDR3: TGTGCCTGGAGTGACCAACCGGTACAAGAGACCCAGTACTTC. It specifies CAWSDQPVQETQYF.

CDR3 in DNA: TGCGCCAGCAGCCAGGTCCCGGGCTCCTACAATGAGCAGTTCTTC. Translating gives CASSQVPGSYNEQFF. The chain combines TRBV5-1 with TRBJ2-1; D not certain. The CDR3 contains 15 residues. The germline V gene has CDR1 SGHRS and CDR2 YFSETQ. V gave up 4 bases and J gave up 0 bases, with 11 bases separating them.

The chain joins TRBV4-1 to TRBJ1-1; TRBD1 agrees at 8 bases. The germline V gene encodes CDR1 MGHRA and CDR2 YSYEKL. This CDR3 comprises 15 residues. V lost 4 bases, J lost 1 base, and 5 bases stayed unmatched. CDR3 protein: CASSRPGGENTEAFF. The CDR3 bases are TGCGCCAGCAGCCGGCCAGGGGGCGAGAACACTGAAGCTTTCTTT.

The chain is built from TRBV29-1 and TRBJ2-5; D not resolved. The CDR3 contains 12 residues. With 5 bases removed from V and 6 bases from J, the gap between germline ends came to 13 bases. Germline CDR1 and CDR2: SQVTM and ANQGSEA. The CDR3 DNA follows: TGCAGCGTTTTGGGGTTGACGAAGACCCAGTACTTC. Its protein product is CSVLGLTKTQYF.

The rearrangement joins TRBV14 to TRBJ2-7; no clear D gene. CDR3 size: 13 residues. The germline V gene encodes CDR1 SGHDN and CDR2 FVKESK. Trimming pared 0 bases from V and 3 bases from J, leaving 6 bases between. CDR3 region: CASSQDRNYEQYF. CDR3 DNA sequence: TGTGCCAGCAGCCAAGATAGGAACTACGAGCAGTACTTC.

The chain recombines TRBV5-1 with TRBJ2-2; D is undetermined. Germline V gene data show CDR1 as SGHRS and CDR2 as YFSETQ. The V end was cut by 2 bases, the J end by 7 bases, with 15 bases between. The CDR3 extends over 15 amino acids. CDR3 sequence reads: CASSFGALMGGELFF. CDR3 nucleotides: TGCGCCAGCAGCTTTGGTGCGCTAATGGGCGGGGAGCTGTTTTTT. Full variable domain (outside the CDR3, taken from reference TRBV5-1 and TRBJ2-2): KAGVTQTPRYLIKTRGQQVTLSCSPISGHRSVSWYQQTPGQGLQFLFEYFSETQRNKGNFPGRFSGRQFSNSRSEMNVSTLELGDSALYLCASSFGALMGGELFFGEGSRLTVL.

This clone showed up just a few times. CDR3 bases: TGCGCCAGCTCCTGGTCCTATAATTCACCCCTCCACTTT. Amino acids: CASSWSYNSPLHF. This rearrangement joins TRBV10-1 to TRBJ1-6; D not resolved. This CDR3 contains 13 residues. V was cut by 8 bases and J by 1 base, with 6 bases left in between. Germline V CDR1 and CDR2: WNHNN, SYGVQD (reference sequence).

V is TRBV6-5 and J is TRBJ1-5; no clear D gene. Germline CDR1 MNHEY, CDR2 SVGAGI. V was shortened by 5 bases and J by 5 bases, with 10 bases between the two germline ends. There are 13 residues in the CDR3. Here the CDR3 reads CASSRREDQPQHF. The CDR3 DNA reads as TGTGCCAGCAGTCGACGTGAAGATCAGCCCCAGCATTTT.

The V call is TRBV5-4, the J call TRBJ2-5, with 11 bases fitting TRBD2. The CDR3 is 17 amino acids. Trimming removed 2 bases from V and 5 bases from J; junction bases left unmatched: 11. Germline values: CDR1 SGHNT, CDR2 YYREEE (reference sequence). In DNA form, the CDR3 reads TGTGCCAGCAGCTTCGGTTCTAGCGGGGGGCGTTGGGAGACCCAGTACTTC. It encodes CASSFGSSGGRWETQYF.

V gene TRBV27 combines with J gene TRBJ1-5, with 7 positions matching TRBD1. Germline-derived CDR1 and CDR2 are MNHEY and SMNVEV (reference sequence). The junction had 7 bases not matched to a gene; V was cut back by 6 bases and J by 2 bases. The CDR3 has 15 residues. CDR3 DNA: TGTGCCAGCAGACGAGGGGGCGTCGGCAATCAGCCCCAGCATTTT. The encoded protein is CASRRGGVGNQPQHF.

The chain has TRBV2 and TRBJ2-2, with TRBD2 as a possible D gene (6 bases). Trimming cost V 4 bases and J 3 bases, with 12 bases left between them. The germline gives CDR1 SNHLY, CDR2 FYNNEI. The CDR3 consists of 15 residues. This CDR3 is CASSVSGGHTGELFF. CDR3 DNA sequence: TGTGCCAGCAGTGTAAGCGGAGGGCACACCGGGGAGCTGTTTTTT. The full variable domain, rest sourced from reference TRBV2 and TRBJ2-2, is EPEVTQTPSHQVTQMGQEVILRCVPISNHLYFYWYRQILGQKVEFLVSFYNNEISEKSEIFDDQFSVERPDGSNFTLKIRSTKLEDSAMYFCASSVSGGHTGELFFGEGSRLTVL.

The chain couples TRBV5-1 to TRBJ2-5; tentative D call: TRBD1 (6 bases). Germline CDR1 is SGHRS and CDR2 is YFSETQ. The CDR3 extends over 14 amino acids. The V and J ends lost 4 bases and 1 base respectively, with 11 bases between them. The DNA of the CDR3 is TGCGCCAGCAGCGTAAGGGGGTTCCAAGAGACCCAGTACTTC. Translating it yields CASSVRGFQETQYF.

This clone was detected only a few times. Other nucleotide sequences in the sample specify the same CDR3. CDR3 sequence reads: CASSYSLRETQYF. The CDR3 nucleotides are TGTGCCAGCAGTTACTCCCTCCGGGAGACCCAGTACTTC. V gene TRBV6-5 combines with J gene TRBJ2-5; D unresolved. CDR3 length: 13 residues. Germline CDR1 is MNHEY and CDR2 is SVGAGI. Trimming pared 0 bases from V and 5 bases from J, leaving 7 bases between.

The gene calls are TRBV5-1 and TRBJ2-3; weak D call: TRBD2 (6 bases). The V and J ends lost 3 bases and 8 bases respectively, with 25 bases between them. This CDR3 has 17 residues. The germline CDR1 and CDR2 sequences are SGHRS and YFSETQ. The CDR3 region has the DNA TGCGCCAGCAGCTCACCATCGGAGGGCCTAGCCGGTCGTACGCAGTATTTT. The encoded protein is CASSSPSEGLAGRTQYF. Drawing the rest from reference TRBV5-1 and TRBJ2-3, the complete variable domain is KAGVTQTPRYLIKTRGQQVTLSCSPISGHRSVSWYQQTPGQGLQFLFEYFSETQRNKGNFPGRFSGRQFSNSRSEMNVSTLELGDSALYLCASSSPSEGLAGRTQYFGPGTRLTVL.

This clone was observed a single time. Compared with germline, one end of the junction differs, possibly owing to a read error. The gene calls are TRBV7-7 and TRBJ2-7, with 14 bases matching TRBD2. The CDR3 has 16 amino acids. Per germline, CDR1 SSHAT and CDR2 FNYEAQ (reference sequence). DNA for the CDR3: TGTGCTAGCAGCCTCCCGGGACTAGCGGGAGATGGCGAGCAGTACTTC. It encodes CASSLPGLAGDGEQYF.

The rearrangement uses TRBV7-9 and TRBJ1-2; 8 positions agree with TRBD1. The CDR3 has 17 amino acids. Per the germline V gene, CDR1 is SEHNR and CDR2 is FQNEAQ (reference sequence). Germline trimming cut 4 bases from V and 1 base from J; bases unmatched to any gene: 11. The CDR3 protein is CASSSPTGTGHNYGYTF. For the CDR3, the DNA is TGTGCCAGCAGCTCCCCCACCGGGACAGGCCATAACTATGGCTACACCTTC.

The chain uses TRBV6-6 and TRBJ2-1; D possibly matches TRBD1 or TRBD2 (6 bases each). Germline V lookup: CDR1 MNHNY, CDR2 SVGAGI (reference sequence). V was pared by 10 bases and J by 10 bases, with 20 bases between. The CDR3 spans 13 residues. The DNA of the CDR3 is TGTGCCACCGAAAGGGGACTCGGGGGCGAGCAGTTCTTC. Protein product: CATERGLGGEQFF.

The chain links TRBV9 to TRBJ2-7; perhaps TRBD1 as D (7 bases). This CDR3 region has 15 residues. Germline lookup yields CDR1 SGDLS and CDR2 YYNGEE. The V and J ends lost 4 bases and 2 bases respectively, with 16 bases between them. DNA of the CDR3: TGTGCCAGCAGCCCCCGGCAGGGGGGTCCCTACGAGCAGTACTTC. Protein: CASSPRQGGPYEQYF.

The rearrangement joins TRBV6-1 to TRBJ1-4; D gene unclear. Per germline, CDR1 MNHNS and CDR2 SASEGT. Deletions cut 4 bases from V and 7 bases from J, with 7 bases between. CDR3 length: 12 residues. The CDR3 loop reads CASSVVGEKLFF. Written as DNA, the CDR3 is TGTGCCAGCAGTGTGGTCGGTGAAAAACTGTTTTTT.

In nucleotides, the CDR3 is TGTGCCATCAGTGAGGCGCGGGACGGGAACACTGAAGCTTTCTTT. Its translation: CAISEARDGNTEAFF. The chain employs TRBV10-3 and TRBJ1-1; D may be TRBD1 (5 bases). The CDR3 is made up of 15 amino acids. The V gene lost 2 bases and the J gene lost 1 base, with 11 bases spanning the gap. Looked up from germline, CDR1 is ENHRY and CDR2 is SYGVKD.

The chain couples TRBV6-6 to TRBJ1-2; possibly TRBD1 for D (6 bases). This CDR3 contains 12 residues. Germline assignment: CDR1 MNHNY and CDR2 SVGAGI (reference sequence). The V end was cut by 7 bases, the J end by 5 bases, with 11 bases between. The chain's CDR3 is CASMGTPYGYTF. In DNA, the CDR3 is TGTGCCAGCATGGGGACACCGTATGGCTACACCTTC.

This chain uses TRBV6-5 with TRBJ2-3; a weak D match, TRBD1 (7 bases). Germline CDR1 and CDR2: MNHEY and SVGAGI. The CDR3 loop spans 15 amino acids. V lost 8 bases, J lost 4 bases, and 19 bases lay in between. CDR3 sequence reads: CASRIGGQGADTQYF. The CDR3 DNA reads TGTGCCAGCCGGATTGGGGGGCAGGGGGCAGATACGCAGTATTTT.

In regard to this clone: The sample holds other DNA sequences that translate to the same CDR3. The gene calls are TRBV5-1 and TRBJ2-7; D is uncertain. This CDR3 has 12 residues. The V end lost 3 bases, the J end lost 4 bases, and 8 bases lay between the germline ends. Germline CDR1 is SGHRS and CDR2 is YFSETQ. The CDR3 spells CASSSESYEQYF. CDR3 nucleotides: TGCGCCAGCAGCTCGGAGTCGTACGAGCAGTACTTC.

This clone was seen once. CDR3 sequence: CASYDRLNEKLFF. CDR3 DNA sequence: TGTGCCAGTTATGACAGGTTAAATGAAAAACTGTTTTTT. The V gene is TRBV19, the J gene TRBJ1-4; the D gene is possibly TRBD1 (6 bases). The V end lost 8 bases, the J end lost 5 bases, and 12 bases lay between the germline ends. Germline CDR1 LNHDA, CDR2 SQIVND (reference sequence). The CDR3 extends over 13 amino acids.

CDR3 residues: CASSFLQGLSGEQYF. In nucleotides, the CDR3 is TGTGCCAGCAGCTTCCTGCAAGGACTAAGTGGGGAGCAGTACTTC. V usage is TRBV11-2 and J usage is TRBJ2-7; D is possibly TRBD2 (6 bases). This CDR3 is built from 15 residues. Germline V gene sequence: CDR1 SGHAT, CDR2 FQNNGV. V was cut by 3 bases and J by 7 bases, with 19 bases left in between.